Described below is a single T cell receptor (beta chain) sequence and its context. Which antigen it targets is not known. Base quality data are lacking; no much larger clone is found one base away. The data were taken from a study of shared clonotypes between healthy human individuals (dated by TCRdb to 2020 to 2021). General notes on the study: The cohort comprised a couple of women and a few men aged 18 to 49 years. Per donor, three plates each were used for CD4 naive and CD4 memory, two for CD8 naive, and one for CD8 memory. Blood TCR repertoires of about 5 healthy adults were deeply sequenced to estimate repertoire size and the extent of clonotype sharing between individuals. Libraries were prepared and TCR repertoires were sequenced by different laboratories using diverse techniques, in order to increase sequencing depth and limit assay-specific biases. Between about 0.85 and 9.5 billion PBMCs per donor were obtained by leukapheresis.

Using the deep immunoSEQ assay, TCR CDR3 regions were amplified from genomic DNA by multiplex PCR. Extracted genomic DNA from each cell subset was distributed evenly across all wells of several immunoSEQ 96-well plates, and each plate was treated as a replicate. For sorted subsets, roughly 200 ng of genomic DNA, equivalent to 30,000 or so T cell genomes, went into each replicate PCR. The purified libraries were quantified using a Qubit 3.0 fluorometer, sized with a Bioanalyzer 2100, and then quantified again using the KAPA Library Quantification kit. Every immunoSEQ 96-well plate was sequenced on a separate single-read 150-cycle Illumina NextSeq 550 flow cell. As for the authors' bioinformatics: Because the immunoSEQ output included only junctional sequences and no quality scores, the filtering could not be the same as the filtering used for full-length reads. To assign V/J genes and CDR3, sequences were annotated using PyIR, a Python wrapper for IgBLAST v1.9, with IMGT germline references. Reads with weak V/J assignments (E-value above 1e-6), missing CDR3, stop codons, out-of-frame junctions, or ambiguous translated residues were removed. V3J clonotypes were defined as sequences sharing the same inferred V gene, J gene, and CDR3 amino acid sequence. Percentage overlap between repertoires was calculated by dividing the number of shared unique clonotypes by the size of the smaller repertoire. Repertoire richness was assessed with RTK rarefaction, the Chao1 estimator, and Recon v2.1 estimates of unobserved clonotypes. For all TCRbeta clonotypes obtained by the gDNA method from several donors, generation probabilities were computed with OLGA. TCRdb provides this immuneACCESS table in a form limited to in-frame rearrangements. Some clones are lacking; in checked studies, under half of them reflect an unresolved V gene, and why the rest are absent is not known. Clone size and the V and J calls come from that table; the DNA yielded D and trimming. The sample yields approximately 2.3 million clones; 93% were counted once. The ten top clones hold 0.39% of the sample.

Findings and caveats that apply to the study as a whole: When a handful of donors were compared, the shared fraction of clonotypes was approximately 5% for naive CD4, over 3% for naive CD8, 2.3% for memory CD4, and around 0.4% for memory CD8. Clonotypes shared by all four sorted-subset donors showed higher generation probabilities than non-shared clonotypes. Incomplete sequencing was indicated by rarefaction of sorted-subset datasets, despite the large sequencing depth. The genetic and exposure-history diversity represented was limited by the small number of donors. Larger estimated clonotype richness was generally found for naive subsets than for memory subsets. Pairwise subsampling indicated that sequencing depth was expected to affect the degree of clonotype sharing among donors. Sampling was restricted to blood, and TCR repertoires in tissues likely differ from the TCR repertoires found in blood.

Donors were healthy HIV-negative adults with no recently reported acute infections or vaccinations. Every donor was a Caucasian adult living in Nashville, Tennessee, USA. CD4+ T cells were enriched through magnetic negative selection, after which naive cells were positively selected on CD45RA and the remaining negative fraction served as the memory subset. Blood was obtained by leukapheresis, after which PBMCs were separated by Ficoll-Histopaque density gradient centrifugation and cryopreserved in liquid nitrogen vapor phase. Analytical flow cytometry was used to check the purity and quantity of every magnetically sorted T cell population. From each sorted fraction, genomic DNA was isolated and quantified by UV absorbance on a Nanodrop 2000c. The sequence was collected from a young man in good health. Some clones in this sample may be carry-over from other donors' samples. Sequencing was carried out using naive CD4+ T cells from PBMCs. Interpreted using the paper, the cell subset or site label stands for: CD45RA+ positively selected.

Read as DNA, the sequence is TGTGCCTGGAGCGGATTCAACCCCGGGACAGGTCTTTATTTTTTGACCGGGGAGCTGTTTTTT. Its translation reads: CAWSGFNPGTGLYFLTGELFF. The rearranged chain carries TRBV30 and TRBJ2-2, and 8 junction bases match TRBD1. Reading from cysteine to phenylalanine, the CDR3 counts 21 amino acids. Only the CDR3 region is kept as DNA, spanning 63 bases read in frame from base 1. CDR1 GTSNPN and CDR2 SVGIG are derived from the germline V gene (reference sequence). Germline trimming: 3 bases from V, 5 bases from J; junction bases outside gene matches: 26.